This passage covers 4 T cell receptor beta chains from one sample sequenced in a study of CD8+ T cells in alopecia areata. Following extraction, RNA underwent reverse transcription to cDNA, which served as the sequencing template. Generated by immunoSEQ multiplex PCR, the TCRdb table keeps only in-frame clones and is missing some. The repertoire consists of about 130,000 clones, with roughly 61% occurring once and the leading ten covering less than 5.5%. Sequenced material: CD4+ T cells sorted from blood, taken at week 0. The receptors here all came from a human donor with alopecia areata.

This clone showed up just a few times. The chain has TRBV4-3 and TRBJ2-1; TRBD1 aligns across 8 bases. With 4 bases clipped from V and 5 bases from J, the junction kept 4 bases outside the gene matches. The CDR3 length is 14 residues. CDR1 is LGHNA and CDR2 is YSLEER in the germline V gene. The CDR3 is CASSRDRFDNEQFF. The CDR3 region has the DNA TGCGCCAGCAGCCGGGACAGGTTCGACAATGAGCAGTTCTTC.

The V gene is TRBV4-1, the J gene TRBJ2-5, with 10 bases fitting TRBD2. From germline, CDR1 is MGHRA and CDR2 YSYEKL. The junction had 8 bases not matched to a gene; V was cut back by 6 bases and J by 4 bases. The CDR3 has 15 residues. This CDR3 reads CASSQSGGAAETQYF. The CDR3 DNA sequence: TGCGCCAGCAGTCAAAGCGGGGGGGCCGCAGAGACCCAGTACTTC.

This clone was seen just once. This sequence joins TRBV5-1 and TRBJ2-3; D not resolved. This CDR3 has 14 residues. The germline V gene has CDR1 SGHRS and CDR2 YFSETQ. The V and J ends lost 0 bases and 2 bases respectively, with 7 bases between them. This CDR3 reads CASSLEWATDTQYF. CDR3 nucleotide sequence: TGCGCCAGCAGCTTGGAGTGGGCCACAGATACGCAGTATTTT.

The chain carries TRBV30 and TRBJ1-1; D may be TRBD1 (6 bases). V lost 4 bases, J lost 1 base, and 16 bases lay in between. Germline-derived CDR1 and CDR2 are GTSNPN and SVGIG (reference sequence). The CDR3 covers 15 residues. The CDR3 here is CAWTELGQSNTEAFF. The CDR3 nucleotides read TGTGCCTGGACGGAATTAGGACAGTCGAACACTGAAGCTTTCTTT.